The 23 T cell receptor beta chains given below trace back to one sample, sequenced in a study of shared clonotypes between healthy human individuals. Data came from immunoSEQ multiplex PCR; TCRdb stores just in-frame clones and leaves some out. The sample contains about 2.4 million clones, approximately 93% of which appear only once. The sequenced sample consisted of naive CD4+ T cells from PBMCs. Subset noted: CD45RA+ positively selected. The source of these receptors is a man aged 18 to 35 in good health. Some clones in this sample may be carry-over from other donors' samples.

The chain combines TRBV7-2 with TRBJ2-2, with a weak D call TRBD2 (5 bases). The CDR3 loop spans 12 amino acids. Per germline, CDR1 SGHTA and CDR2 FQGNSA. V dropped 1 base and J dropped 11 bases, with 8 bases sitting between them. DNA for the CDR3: TGTGCCAGCAGCTTAGTGGGAGTAGAGCTGTTTTTT. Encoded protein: CASSLVGVELFF.

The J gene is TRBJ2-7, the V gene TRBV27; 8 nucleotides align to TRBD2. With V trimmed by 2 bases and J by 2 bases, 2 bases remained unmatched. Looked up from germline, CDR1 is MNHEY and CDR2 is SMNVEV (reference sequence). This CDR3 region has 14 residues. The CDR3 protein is CASSLQRGPYEQYF. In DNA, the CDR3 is TGTGCCAGCAGTTTACAGCGGGGGCCCTACGAGCAGTACTTC.

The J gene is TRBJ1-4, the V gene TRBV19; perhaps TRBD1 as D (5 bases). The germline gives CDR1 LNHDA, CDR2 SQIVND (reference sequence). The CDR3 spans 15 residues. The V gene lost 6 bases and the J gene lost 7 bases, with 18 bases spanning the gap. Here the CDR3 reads CASSIDGRGAEKLFF. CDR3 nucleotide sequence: TGTGCCAGTAGCATCGACGGGCGAGGGGCTGAAAAACTGTTTTTT. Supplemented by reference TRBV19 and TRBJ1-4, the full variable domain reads DGGITQSPKYLFRKEGQNVTLSCEQNLNHDAMYWYRQDPGQGLRLIYYSQIVNDFQKGDIAEGYSVSREKKESFPLTVTSAQKNPTAFYLCASSIDGRGAEKLFFGSGTQLSVL.

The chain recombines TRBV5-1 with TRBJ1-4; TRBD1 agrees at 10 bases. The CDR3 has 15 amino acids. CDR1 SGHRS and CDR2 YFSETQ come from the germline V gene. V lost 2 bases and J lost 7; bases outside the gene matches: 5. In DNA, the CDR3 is TGCGCCAGCAGCTTCCGACAGGGGGCCGGTGAAAAACTGTTTTTT. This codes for CASSFRQGAGEKLFF.

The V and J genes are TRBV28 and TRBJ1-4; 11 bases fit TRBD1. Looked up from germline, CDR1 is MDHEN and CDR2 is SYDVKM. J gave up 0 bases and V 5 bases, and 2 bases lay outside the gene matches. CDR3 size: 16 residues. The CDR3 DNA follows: TGTGCCAGCAGTGGACAGGGGGCGACAACTAATGAAAAACTGTTTTTT. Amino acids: CASSGQGATTNEKLFF.

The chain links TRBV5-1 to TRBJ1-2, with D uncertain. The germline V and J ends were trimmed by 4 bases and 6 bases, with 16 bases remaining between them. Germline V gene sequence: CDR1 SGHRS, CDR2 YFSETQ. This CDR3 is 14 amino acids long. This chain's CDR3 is CASSTTIYGDGYTF. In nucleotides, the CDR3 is TGCGCCAGCAGCACGACCATATACGGCGATGGCTACACCTTC.

The CDR3 sequence: CASSLDSPTYEQYF. CDR3 bases: TGTGCCAGCAGCTTAGACAGTCCCACCTACGAGCAGTACTTC. The chain combines TRBV7-8 with TRBJ2-7; D gene ambiguous. The V gene lost 1 base and the J gene lost 2 bases, with 9 bases spanning the gap. The germline V gene encodes CDR1 SGHVS and CDR2 FQNEAQ. This CDR3 spans 14 amino acids.

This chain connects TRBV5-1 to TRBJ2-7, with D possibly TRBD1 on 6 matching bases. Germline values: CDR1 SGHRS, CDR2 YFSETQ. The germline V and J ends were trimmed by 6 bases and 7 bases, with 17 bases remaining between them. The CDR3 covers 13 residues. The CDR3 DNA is TGCGCCAGCAATTTGCAGGGGTCCACGGAGCAGTACTTC. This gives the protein CASNLQGSTEQYF.

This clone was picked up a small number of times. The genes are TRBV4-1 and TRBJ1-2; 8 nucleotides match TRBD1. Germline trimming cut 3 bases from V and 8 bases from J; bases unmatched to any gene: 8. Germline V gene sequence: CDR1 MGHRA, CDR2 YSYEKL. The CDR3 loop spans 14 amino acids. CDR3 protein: CASSQQGAPGGYTF. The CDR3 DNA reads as TGCGCCAGCAGCCAGCAGGGGGCGCCGGGAGGCTACACCTTC.

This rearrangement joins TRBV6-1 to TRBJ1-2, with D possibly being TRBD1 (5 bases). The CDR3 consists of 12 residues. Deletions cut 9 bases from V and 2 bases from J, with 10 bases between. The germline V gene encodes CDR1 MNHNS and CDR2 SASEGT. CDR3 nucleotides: TGTGCCAGTCAAGAGGGGAACTATGGCTACACCTTC. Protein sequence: CASQEGNYGYTF.

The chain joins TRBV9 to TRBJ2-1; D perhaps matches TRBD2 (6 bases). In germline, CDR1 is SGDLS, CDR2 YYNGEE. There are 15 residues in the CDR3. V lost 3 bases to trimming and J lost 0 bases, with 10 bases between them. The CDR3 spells CASSALADSYNEQFF. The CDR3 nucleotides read TGTGCCAGCAGCGCTTTAGCGGACTCCTACAATGAGCAGTTCTTC.

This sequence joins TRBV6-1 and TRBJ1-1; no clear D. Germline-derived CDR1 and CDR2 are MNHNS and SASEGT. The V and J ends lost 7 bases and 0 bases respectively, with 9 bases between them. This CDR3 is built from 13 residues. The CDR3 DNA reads TGTGCCAGCATGTTACTGATGAACACTGAAGCTTTCTTT. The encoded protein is CASMLLMNTEAFF.

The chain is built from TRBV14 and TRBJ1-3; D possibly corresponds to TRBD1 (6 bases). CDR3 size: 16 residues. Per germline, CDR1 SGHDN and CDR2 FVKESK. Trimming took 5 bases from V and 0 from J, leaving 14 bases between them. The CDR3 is CASSRGQLISGNTIYF. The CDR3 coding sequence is TGTGCCAGCAGCAGGGGACAATTGATCTCTGGAAACACCATATATTTT.

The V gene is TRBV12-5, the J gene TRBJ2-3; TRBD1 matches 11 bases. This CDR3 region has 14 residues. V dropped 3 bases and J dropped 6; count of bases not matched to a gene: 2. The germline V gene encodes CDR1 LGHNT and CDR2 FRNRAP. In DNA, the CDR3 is TGTGCTAGTGGTTTAGGACAGGGGGCGGATACGCAGTATTTT. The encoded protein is CASGLGQGADTQYF.

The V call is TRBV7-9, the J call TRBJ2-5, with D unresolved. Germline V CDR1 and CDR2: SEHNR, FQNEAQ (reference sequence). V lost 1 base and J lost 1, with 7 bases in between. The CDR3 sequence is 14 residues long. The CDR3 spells CASSLDVGQETQYF. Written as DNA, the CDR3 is TGTGCCAGCAGCTTAGATGTGGGCCAAGAGACCCAGTACTTC.

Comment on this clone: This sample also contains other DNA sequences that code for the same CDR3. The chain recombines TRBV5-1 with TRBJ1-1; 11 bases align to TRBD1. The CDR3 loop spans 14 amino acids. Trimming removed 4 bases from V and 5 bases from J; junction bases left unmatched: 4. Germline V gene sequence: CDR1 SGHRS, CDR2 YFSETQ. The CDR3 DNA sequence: TGCGCCAGCAGCGCGGGGACAGGGGGGACTGAAGCTTTCTTT. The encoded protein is CASSAGTGGTEAFF.

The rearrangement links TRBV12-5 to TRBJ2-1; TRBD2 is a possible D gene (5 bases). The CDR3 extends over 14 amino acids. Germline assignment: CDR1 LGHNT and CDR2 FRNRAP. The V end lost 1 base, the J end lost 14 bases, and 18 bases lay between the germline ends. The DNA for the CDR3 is TGTGCTAGTGGTTTGGGACGGAGCGGAACTGAAAAGTTCTTC. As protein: CASGLGRSGTEKFF. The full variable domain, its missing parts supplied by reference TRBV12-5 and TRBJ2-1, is DARVTQTPRHKVTEMGQEVTMRCQPILGHNTVFWYRQTMMQGLELLAYFRNRAPLDDSGMPKDRFSAEMPDATLATLKIQPSEPRDSAVYFCASGLGRSGTEKFFGPGTRLTVL.

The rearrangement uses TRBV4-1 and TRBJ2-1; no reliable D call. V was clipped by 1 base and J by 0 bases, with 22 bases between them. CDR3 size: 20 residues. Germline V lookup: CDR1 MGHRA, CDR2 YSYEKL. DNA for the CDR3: TGCGCCAGCAGCCAAGTAGGTCTGGGTGAAACCGAGAGCTCCTACAATGAGCAGTTCTTC. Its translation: CASSQVGLGETESSYNEQFF.

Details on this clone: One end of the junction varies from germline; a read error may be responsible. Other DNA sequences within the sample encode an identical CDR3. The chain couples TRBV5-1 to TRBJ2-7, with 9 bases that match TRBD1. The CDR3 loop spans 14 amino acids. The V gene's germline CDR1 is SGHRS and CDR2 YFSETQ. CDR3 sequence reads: CASSLEQGAYEQYF. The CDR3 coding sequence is TGCGCCAGCAGCTTGGAACAGGGGGCCTATGAGCAGTACTTC.

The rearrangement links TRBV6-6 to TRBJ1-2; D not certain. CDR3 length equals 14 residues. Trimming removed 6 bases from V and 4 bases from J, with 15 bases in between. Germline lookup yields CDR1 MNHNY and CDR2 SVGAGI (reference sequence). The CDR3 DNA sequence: TGTGCCAGCAGAAACTCCCTTGGGCCCTATGGCTACACCTTC. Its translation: CASRNSLGPYGYTF.

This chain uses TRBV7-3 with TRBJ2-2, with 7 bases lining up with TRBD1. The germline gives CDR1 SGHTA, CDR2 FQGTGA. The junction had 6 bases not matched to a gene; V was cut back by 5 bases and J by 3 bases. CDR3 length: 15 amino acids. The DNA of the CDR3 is TGTGCCAGCAGCAAAAGGACAGGCTACACCGGGGAGCTGTTTTTT. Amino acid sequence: CASSKRTGYTGELFF.

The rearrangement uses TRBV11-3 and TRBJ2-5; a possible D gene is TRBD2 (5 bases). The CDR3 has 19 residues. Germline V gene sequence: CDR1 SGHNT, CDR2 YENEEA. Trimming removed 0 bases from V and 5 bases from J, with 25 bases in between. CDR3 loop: CASSLDSRRSGARVETQYF. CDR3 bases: TGTGCCAGCAGCTTAGATTCACGGCGCAGCGGAGCAAGGGTGGAGACCCAGTACTTC.

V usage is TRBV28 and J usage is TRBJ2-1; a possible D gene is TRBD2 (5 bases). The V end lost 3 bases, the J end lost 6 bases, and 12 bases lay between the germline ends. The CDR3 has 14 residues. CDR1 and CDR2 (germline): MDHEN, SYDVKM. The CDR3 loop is CASSFFRGSNEQFF. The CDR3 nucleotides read TGTGCCAGCAGTTTTTTCCGGGGTAGCAATGAGCAGTTCTTC.